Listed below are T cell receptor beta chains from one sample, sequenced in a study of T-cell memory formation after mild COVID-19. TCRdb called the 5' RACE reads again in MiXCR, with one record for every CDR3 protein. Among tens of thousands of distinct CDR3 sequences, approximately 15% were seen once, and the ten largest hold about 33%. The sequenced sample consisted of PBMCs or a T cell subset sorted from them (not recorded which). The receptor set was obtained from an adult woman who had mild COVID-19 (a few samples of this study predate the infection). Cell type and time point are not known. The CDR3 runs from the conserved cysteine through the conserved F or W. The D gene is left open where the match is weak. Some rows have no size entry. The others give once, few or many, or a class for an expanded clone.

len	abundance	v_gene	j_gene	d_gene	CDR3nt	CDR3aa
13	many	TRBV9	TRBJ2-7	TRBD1	TGTGCCAGCAGCGTCGACAGGGGCCACGAGCAGTACTTC	CASSVDRGHEQYF
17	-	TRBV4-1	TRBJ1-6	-	TGCGCCAGCAGCCAAGACGTAAAGGGGATCGTGGTTTCACCCCTCCACTTT	CASSQDVKGIVVSPLHF
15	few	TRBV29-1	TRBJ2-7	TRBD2	TGCAGCGTTGAAGATCAGGAAGCGGGGGGATACGAGCAGTACTTC	CSVEDQEAGGYEQYF
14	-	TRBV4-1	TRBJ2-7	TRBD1	TGCGCCAGCAGCCAAGGACAGGGTTTCATCGAGCAGTACTTC	CASSQGQGFIEQYF
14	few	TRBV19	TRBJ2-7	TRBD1	TGTGCCAGTAGTATGGTGCAGGGGGACTACGAGCAGTACTTC	CASSMVQGDYEQYF
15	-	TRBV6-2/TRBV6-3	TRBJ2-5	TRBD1	TGTGCCAGCAGTTACTGGGGGACAGGCCAAGAGACCCAGTACTTC	CASSYWGTGQETQYF
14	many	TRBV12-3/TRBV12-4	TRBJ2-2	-	TGTGCCAGCAGTTTAGGCGGGAACACCGGGGAGCTGTTTTTT	CASSLGGNTGELFF
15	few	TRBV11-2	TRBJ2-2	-	TGTGCCAGCAGCCCCCACGGGCCGAAGACCGGGGAGCTGTTTTTT	CASSPHGPKTGELFF
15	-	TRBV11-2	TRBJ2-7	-	TGTGCCAGCAGCCTCGACAGGTATAGCTCCTACGAGCAGTACTTC	CASSLDRYSSYEQYF
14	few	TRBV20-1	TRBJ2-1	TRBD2	TGCAGTGCTAAACTAGCGACCTCCTACAATGAGCAGTTCTTC	CSAKLATSYNEQFF
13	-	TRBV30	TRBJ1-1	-	TGTGCCTGGATGGACAATATGAACACTGAAGCTTTCTTT	CAWMDNMNTEAFF
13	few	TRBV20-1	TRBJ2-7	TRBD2	TGCAGTGCTAGAGATGGACTAGTCTACGAGCAGTACTTC	CSARDGLVYEQYF
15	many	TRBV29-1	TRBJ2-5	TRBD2	TGCAGCGTTGAGTTCCTAGCGGGAGACCAAGAGACCCAGTACTTC	CSVEFLAGDQETQYF
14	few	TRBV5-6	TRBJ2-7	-	TGTGCCAGCAGCTTGGAGACAGTCATCTACGAGCAGTACTTC	CASSLETVIYEQYF
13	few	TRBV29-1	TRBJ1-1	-	TGCAGCGTTGATTTCCCGGGGAACACTGAAGCTTTCTTT	CSVDFPGNTEAFF
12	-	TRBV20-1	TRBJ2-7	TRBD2	TGCAGTGCTAGTAGCGGGAGCTACGAGCAGTACTTC	CSASSGSYEQYF
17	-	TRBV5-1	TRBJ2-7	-	TGCGCCAGCAGAAAGAAGAGACAGCTCCGTTGTGTTGGCGAGCAGTACTTC	CASRKKRQLRCVGEQYF
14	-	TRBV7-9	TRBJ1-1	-	TGTGCCAGCAGCAACAGGGCCCGTAACACTGAAGCTTTCTTT	CASSNRARNTEAFF
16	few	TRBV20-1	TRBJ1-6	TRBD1	TGCAGTGCCCACCCCCCGGACAGGGTGTATAATTCACCCCTCCACTTT	CSAHPPDRVYNSPLHF
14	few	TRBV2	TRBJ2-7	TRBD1	TGTGCCAGCAGTGAGACAGGGGGCTCCTACGAGCAGTACTTC	CASSETGGSYEQYF
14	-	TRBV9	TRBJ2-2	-	TGTGCCAGCAGCGTCGGGGACCGACCCGGGGAGCTGTTTTTT	CASSVGDRPGELFF
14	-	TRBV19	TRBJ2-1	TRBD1	TGTGCCAGTAGTGCAGGGACAGGCCTAAATGAGCAGTTCTTC	CASSAGTGLNEQFF
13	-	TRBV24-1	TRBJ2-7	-	TGTGCCACCAGTGACAGACCAGGGGACGAGCAGTACTTC	CATSDRPGDEQYF
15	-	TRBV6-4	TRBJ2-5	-	TGTGCCAGCAGTGAGTTAGCAGGAGATCAAGAGACCCAGTACTTC	CASSELAGDQETQYF
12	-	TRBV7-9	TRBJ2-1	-	TGTGCCAGCAGCTTATCTATCCATGAGCAGTTCTTC	CASSLSIHEQFF
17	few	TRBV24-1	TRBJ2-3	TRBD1	TGTGCCACCAGTGATCCCAATTGGACAGGCCTCGGTGATACGCAGTATTTT	CATSDPNWTGLGDTQYF
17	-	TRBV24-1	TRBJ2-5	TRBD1	TGTGCCACCAGTGACCTGGACAGGGAAGATTTGATAGAGACCCAGTACTTC	CATSDLDREDLIETQYF
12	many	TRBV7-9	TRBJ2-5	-	TGTGCCAGCAGCTTACGGGGGGAGACCCAGTACTTC	CASSLRGETQYF
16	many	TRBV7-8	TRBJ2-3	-	TGTGCCAGCAGCTCAGGACTGACTCGTGGCACAGATACGCAGTATTTT	CASSSGLTRGTDTQYF
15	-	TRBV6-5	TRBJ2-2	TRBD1	TGTGCCAGCAGTCCTGGACAGGAGGTCACCGGGGAGCTGTTTTTT	CASSPGQEVTGELFF
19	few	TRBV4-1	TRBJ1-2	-	TGCGCCAGCAGCCAAGATACTCAAACCGGGACCGACGGTATCTATGGCTACACCTTC	CASSQDTQTGTDGIYGYTF
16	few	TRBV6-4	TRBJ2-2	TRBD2	TGTGCCAGTGGTCCGGGACTAGCGTCGAACACCGGGGAGCTGTTTTTT	CASGPGLASNTGELFF
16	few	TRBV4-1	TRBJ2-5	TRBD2	TGCGCCAGCAGCCGCTTTTCTAGCGGGAGAGGGGAGACCCAGTACTTC	CASSRFSSGRGETQYF
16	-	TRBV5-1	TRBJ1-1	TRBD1	TGCGCCAGCAGCTTGGCGCCAAGGGGGCAGGGTACTGAAGCTTTCTTT	CASSLAPRGQGTEAFF
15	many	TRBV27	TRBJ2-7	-	TGTGCCAGCAGTTTATCTCAGGGTGCCATCTACGAGCAGTACTTC	CASSLSQGAIYEQYF
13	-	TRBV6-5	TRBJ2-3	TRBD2	TGTGCCAGCAGAGCGGGGACCACAGATACGCAGTATTTT	CASRAGTTDTQYF
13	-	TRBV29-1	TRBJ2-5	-	TGCAGCGTTGCAAACAGGGTATCGACGACCCAGTACTTC	CSVANRVSTTQYF
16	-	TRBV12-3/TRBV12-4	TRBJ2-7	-	TGTGCCAGCAGTTTATCCCTGATCACCAGCTCCTACGAGCAGTACTTC	CASSLSLITSSYEQYF
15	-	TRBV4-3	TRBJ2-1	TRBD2	TGCGCCAGCAGCCAAGATAGGGGACTAGCGCTTGAGCAGTTCTTC	CASSQDRGLALEQFF
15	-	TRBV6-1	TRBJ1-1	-	TGTGCCAGCAGTGAATGGGGACCGGCGAACACTGAAGCTTTCTTT	CASSEWGPANTEAFF
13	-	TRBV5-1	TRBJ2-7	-	TGCGCCAGCAGGTGGTCAGGAGCCTACGAGCAGTACTTC	CASRWSGAYEQYF
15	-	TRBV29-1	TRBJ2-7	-	TGCAGCGTTGAAGGGTCTCCTCGCAATTTCGGCGAGCAGTACTTC	CSVEGSPRNFGEQYF
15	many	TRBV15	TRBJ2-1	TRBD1	TGTGCCACCCGGCGGACAGGGCCTACCTACAATGAGCAGTTCTTC	CATRRTGPTYNEQFF
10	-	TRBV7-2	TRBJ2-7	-	TGTGCCACCTTCCCCTACGAGCAGTACTTC	CATFPYEQYF
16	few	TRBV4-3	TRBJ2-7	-	TGCGCCAGCAGCCAAGATGGTACGGGCCTACCCTACGAGCAGTACTTC	CASSQDGTGLPYEQYF
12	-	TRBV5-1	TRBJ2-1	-	TGCGCCAGCAGTGGGGGGAGCAATGAGCAGTTCTTC	CASSGGSNEQFF
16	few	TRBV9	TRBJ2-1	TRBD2	TGTGCCAGCAGCGCGGCCGGGACTAGCGGGAGTAATGAGCAGTTCTTC	CASSAAGTSGSNEQFF
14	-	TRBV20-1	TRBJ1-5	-	TGCAGTGCTTCCCAGGGGTACGGGGATCAGCCCCAGCATTTT	CSASQGYGDQPQHF
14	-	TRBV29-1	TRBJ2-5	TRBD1	TGCAGCGCCCTACCGGGACAGGGATTTGAGACCCAGTACTTC	CSALPGQGFETQYF
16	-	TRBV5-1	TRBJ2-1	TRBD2	TGCGCCAGCAGCTCCATGACTAGCATATCCGACAATGAGCAGTTCTTC	CASSSMTSISDNEQFF
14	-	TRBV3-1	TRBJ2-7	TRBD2	TGTGCCAGCGGGGTAGCGGGGAGCTCCTACGAGCAGTACTTC	CASGVAGSSYEQYF
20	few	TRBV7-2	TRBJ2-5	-	TGTGCCAGCAGCTCTTCAACAGCCGGGGCCCTGGCCGGTCTAAGAGAGACCCAGTACTTC	CASSSSTAGALAGLRETQYF
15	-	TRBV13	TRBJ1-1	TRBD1	TGTGCCAGCAGCTGGACAGGGGGTTGGGACACTGAAGCTTTCTTT	CASSWTGGWDTEAFF